This T cell receptor beta chain was profiled in a study of cytomegalovirus exposure and HLA in healthy donors. Germline CDR1 is SGHAT and CDR2 is FQNNGV. The CDR3 covers 15 residues. Unmatched junction bases numbered 9, after V lost 4 bases and J lost 4 bases. Primers for the PCR totalled 60 Vbeta and 13 Jbeta. Some clones are missing from TCRdb's copy, which holds only in-frame ones; the method was immunoSEQ multiplex PCR. The table has some 41,000 clones, approximately 47% seen once. A word on this clone: What it recognizes is unknown.

General study findings and limits: Available immune exposure information was restricted to CMV serostatus only. TCR beta sequences reportedly predicted most subjects' HLA-A and HLA-B alleles accurately.

The source material was PBMCs. J is TRBJ2-7 and V is TRBV11-2; 8 bases fit TRBD1. This receptor was obtained from a man aged 55-75 years in good health and CMV-seronegative. The CDR3 DNA reads TGTGCCAGCAGCTCCATCAGGGGGCGGTGGTACGAGCAGTACTTC. It encodes CASSSIRGRWYEQYF.